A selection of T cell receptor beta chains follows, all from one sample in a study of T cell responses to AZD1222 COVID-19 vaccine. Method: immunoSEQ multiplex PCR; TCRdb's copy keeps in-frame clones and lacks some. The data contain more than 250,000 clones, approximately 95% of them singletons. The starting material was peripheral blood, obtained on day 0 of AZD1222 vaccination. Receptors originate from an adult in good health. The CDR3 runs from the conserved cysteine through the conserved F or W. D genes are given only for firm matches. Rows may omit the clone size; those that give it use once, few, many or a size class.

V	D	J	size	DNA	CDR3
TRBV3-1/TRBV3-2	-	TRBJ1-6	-	TGTGCCAGCAGCCATGGACTGCAAGCCCTCCACTTT	CASSHGLQALHF
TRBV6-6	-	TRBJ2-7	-	TGTGCCAGCAGTTCCGGAGAATACGAGCAGTACTTC	CASSSGEYEQYF
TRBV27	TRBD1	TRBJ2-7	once	TGTGCCTCCGGGACAGGGGGCTACGAGCAGTACTTC	CASGTGGYEQYF
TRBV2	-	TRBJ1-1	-	TGTGCCAGCAGTCGGGTCGTTCGGACTGAAGCTTTCTTT	CASSRVVRTEAFF
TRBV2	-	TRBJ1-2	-	TGTGCCAGCAGTGCTGGGGTCGACTATGGCTACACCTTC	CASSAGVDYGYTF
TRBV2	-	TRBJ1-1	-	TGTGCCAGCAGTGAGAGGCAGCTGAACACTGAAGCTTTCTTT	CASSERQLNTEAFF
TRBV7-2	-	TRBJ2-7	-	TGTGCCAGCAGCCTATACGGGACGGGGACGAAGCAGTACTTC	CASSLYGTGTKQYF
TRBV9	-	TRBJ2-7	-	TGTGCCAGCAGCGTAGTAGCGGATAGCTCCTACGAGCAGTACTTC	CASSVVADSSYEQYF
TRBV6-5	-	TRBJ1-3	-	TGTGCCAGCAGACCGCCCCAATCGGGAAACACCATATATTTT	CASRPPQSGNTIYF
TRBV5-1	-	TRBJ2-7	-	TGCGCCAGCAGCTATACCCTACCGTCCTCCGAGCAGTACTTC	CASSYTLPSSEQYF
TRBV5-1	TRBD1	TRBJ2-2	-	TGCGCCAGCAGCTTGGCCGAAGTGGGGACAGGGGGCAACACCGGGGAGCTGTTTTTT	CASSLAEVGTGGNTGELFF
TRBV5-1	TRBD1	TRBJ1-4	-	TGCGCCAGCAGAAACACCGGGACAGGGGATGAAAAACTGTTTTTT	CASRNTGTGDEKLFF
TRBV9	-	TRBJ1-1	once	TGTGCCAGCAGCGTCAGTGGCCCCGGGGAAGCTTTCTTT	CASSVSGPGEAFF
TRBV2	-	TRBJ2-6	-	TGTGCCAGCAGTGACAACGGGGCCAACGTCCTGACTTTC	CASSDNGANVLTF
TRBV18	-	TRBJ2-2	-	TGTGCCAGCTCACCACGGGCAGGGATCACCGGGGAGCTGTTTTTT	CASSPRAGITGELFF
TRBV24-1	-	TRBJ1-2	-	TGTGCCACCAGTGATTCCGGGACCTTCTATGGCTACACCTTC	CATSDSGTFYGYTF
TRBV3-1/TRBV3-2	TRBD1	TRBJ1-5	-	TGTGCCAGCAGTTACACAGGGGATCAGCCCCAGCATTTT	CASSYTGDQPQHF
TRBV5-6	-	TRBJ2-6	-	TGTGCCAGCAGCTTGATGGGTCAGGTGCGGACCAACGTCCTGACTTTC	CASSLMGQVRTNVLTF
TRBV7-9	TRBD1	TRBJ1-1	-	TGTGCCAGCAGCGCACCGGGACAGGGGTACACTGAAGCTTTCTTT	CASSAPGQGYTEAFF
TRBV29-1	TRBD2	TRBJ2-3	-	TGCAGCGTTCTCTCCGGACTAGCGGGAGTCGCAGATACGCAGTATTTT	CSVLSGLAGVADTQYF
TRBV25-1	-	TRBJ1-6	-	TGTGCCAGCAGTTACGAGAGCTCCTATAATTCACCCCTCCACTTT	CASSYESSYNSPLHF
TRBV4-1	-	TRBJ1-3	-	TGCGCCAGCAGCCAAGGGAGTGCTGGAAACACCATATATTTT	CASSQGSAGNTIYF
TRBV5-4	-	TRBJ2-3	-	TGTGCCAGCAGCCCCCTGCCAACAGATACGCAGTATTTT	CASSPLPTDTQYF
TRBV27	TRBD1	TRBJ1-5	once	TGTGCCAGCAGTTCCGGGACAGGGTGGAATCAGCCCCAGCATTTT	CASSSGTGWNQPQHF
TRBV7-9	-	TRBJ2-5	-	TGTGCCAGCAGACCGGGAGGGGGCTGGGAGACCCAGTACTTC	CASRPGGGWETQYF
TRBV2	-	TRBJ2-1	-	TGTGCCAGCAGGCATAACAGGGAAACCTACAATGAGCAGTTCTTC	CASRHNRETYNEQFF
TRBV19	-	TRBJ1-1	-	TGTGCCAGTAGTGGCAGTAGGGGCGGCACTGAAGCTTTCTTT	CASSGSRGGTEAFF
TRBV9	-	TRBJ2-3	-	TGTGCCAGCAGCGTAGCCGGGAGCACAGATACGCAGTATTTT	CASSVAGSTDTQYF
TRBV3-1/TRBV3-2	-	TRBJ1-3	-	TGTGCCAGCAGCCAATCTAGGGGACACACCATATATTTT	CASSQSRGHTIYF
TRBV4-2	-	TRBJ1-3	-	TGTGCCAGCAGCCAGGTGAATTTCGGAAACACCATATATTTT	CASSQVNFGNTIYF
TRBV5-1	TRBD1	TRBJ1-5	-	TGCGCCAGCAGCTTGGGGGCAGGGGGGTATCAGCCCCAGCATTTT	CASSLGAGGYQPQHF
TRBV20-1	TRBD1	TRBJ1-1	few	TGCAGTGCTAGCGGGACAGGGGCAGCTTTCTTT	CSASGTGAAFF
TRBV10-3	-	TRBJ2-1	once	TGTGCCATCAGTGAGTCGAGGGACAATGAGCAGTTCTTC	CAISESRDNEQFF
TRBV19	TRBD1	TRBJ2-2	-	TGTGCCACAAAATGGACAGGGCTGGACACCGGGGAGCTGTTTTTT	CATKWTGLDTGELFF
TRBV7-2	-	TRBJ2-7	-	TGTGCCAGCAGCTTAGCCCGGATCGCCTACGAGCAGTACTTC	CASSLARIAYEQYF
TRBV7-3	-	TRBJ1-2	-	TGTGCCAGCAGCCTCCGTCTAGACAGTCCCAACTATGGCTACACCTTC	CASSLRLDSPNYGYTF
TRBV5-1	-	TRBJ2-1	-	TGCGCCAGCAGCTTGAATTCTAGGGGGAGTGGGAATGAGCAGTTCTTC	CASSLNSRGSGNEQFF
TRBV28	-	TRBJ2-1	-	TGTGCCAGCAGTTGGGAGACTAGTTTGGTCAATGAGCAGTTCTTC	CASSWETSLVNEQFF
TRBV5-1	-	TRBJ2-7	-	TGCGCCAGCAGCTCGCCGGGTCTGCCCCTCTTC	CASSSPGLPLF